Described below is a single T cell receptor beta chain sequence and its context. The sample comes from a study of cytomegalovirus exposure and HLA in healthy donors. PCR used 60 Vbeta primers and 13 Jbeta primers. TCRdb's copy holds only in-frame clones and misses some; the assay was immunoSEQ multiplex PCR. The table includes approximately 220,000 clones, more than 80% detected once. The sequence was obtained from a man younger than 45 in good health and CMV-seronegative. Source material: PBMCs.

CDR3: CASSLLGGLNTEAFF. The CDR3 DNA is TGTGCCAGCAGCTTATTAGGGGGCCTAAACACTGAAGCTTTCTTT. J is TRBJ1-1 and V is TRBV7-3; TRBD1 aligns across 7 bases. This CDR3 is built from 15 residues. Trimming removed 2 bases from V and 2 bases from J; junction bases left unmatched: 5. The germline V gene has CDR1 SGHTA and CDR2 FQGTGA.